This passage covers 29 T cell receptor beta chains from one sample sequenced in a study of shared T cell receptors in the human thymus. Clones were read by immunoSEQ multiplex PCR, and TCRdb kept only the in-frame ones, dropping some. This table holds 540,000 or so clones, 75% to 80% found once. These records were also assigned to another study, of human thymus T cells.

Sequences were obtained from thymocytes. The receptors here all came from a boy in the first two years of life with a congenital heart defect.

V is TRBV5-1 and J is TRBJ2-5; D remains ambiguous. Germline V CDR1 and CDR2: SGHRS, YFSETQ. With 1 base removed from V and 5 bases from J, the gap between germline ends came to 9 bases. The length of the CDR3 is 13 residues. The CDR3, as DNA: TGCGCCAGCAGCTTGCTTAGAGGCGAGACCCAGTACTTC. It specifies CASSLLRGETQYF.

This clone was detected only a few times. The chain links TRBV11-2 to TRBJ2-7; D call uncertain. The ends were cut back, 1 base at V and 2 bases at J, with 9 bases in the middle. The CDR3 consists of 14 residues. The V gene's germline CDR1 is SGHAT and CDR2 FQNNGV. CDR3 sequence (DNA): TGTGCCAGCAGCTTAGGAACCAGGACCTACGAGCAGTACTTC. Amino acids: CASSLGTRTYEQYF.

J is TRBJ2-1 and V is TRBV5-1; 10 bases are shared with TRBD2. Trimming took 7 bases from V and 6 from J; bases not matched to a gene: 7. CDR3 length: 14 amino acids. Germline CDR1 SGHRS, CDR2 YFSETQ. CDR3 bases: TGCGCCAGCCGAGCGGGAGGGTCGTCCAATGAGCAGTTCTTC. This translates into CASRAGGSSNEQFF.

In this sample, this clone turned up once. The genes are TRBV29-1 and TRBJ2-1; 10 bases line up with TRBD2. Germline lookup yields CDR1 SQVTM and CDR2 ANQGSEA. The CDR3 totals 14 residues. V was pared by 1 base and J by 9 bases, with 6 bases of the junction left unmatched. CDR3 protein: CSVEVPSGSGEQFF. The CDR3 DNA reads TGCAGCGTTGAAGTGCCTAGCGGGAGTGGTGAGCAGTTCTTC.

V usage is TRBV4-1 and J usage is TRBJ1-2; 9 positions match TRBD1. The CDR3 consists of 16 residues. The germline CDR1 and CDR2 sequences are MGHRA and YSYEKL. V shed 1 base, J shed 3 bases, and the junction held 6 bases outside the gene matches. The CDR3, as DNA: TGCGCCAGCAGCCAAGGTGGACAGGGGCTAGACTATGGCTACACCTTC. It yields the protein CASSQGGQGLDYGYTF.

The rearrangement joins TRBV25-1 to TRBJ2-4; the D gene is possibly TRBD1 (6 bases). Looked up from germline, CDR1 is MGHDK and CDR2 is SYGVNS. Trimming removed 5 bases from V and 1 base from J, with 15 bases in between. This CDR3 has 16 amino acids. DNA for the CDR3: TGTGCCAGCAGTTCCCCAGGGGCGCGGGCCAAAAACATTCAGTACTTC. Amino acids: CASSSPGARAKNIQYF.

J is TRBJ2-7 and V is TRBV4-2, with 7 bases aligning to TRBD1. Looked up from germline, CDR1 is LGHNA and CDR2 is YNFKEQ. After removal of 10 bases from V and 1 base from J, the junction contained 10 bases not matched to a gene. The CDR3 covers 14 residues. The CDR3 region has the DNA TGTGCCACCCGGGCCGCCAGGGGGTCCTACGAGCAGTACTTC. This gives the protein CATRAARGSYEQYF.

The rearrangement links TRBV4-1 to TRBJ1-1, with 11 bases matching TRBD1. Losses at the gene ends were 2 bases for V and 8 bases for J; bases not matched to a gene: 4. CDR1 is MGHRA and CDR2 is YSYEKL in the germline V gene. The length of the CDR3 is 14 residues. The CDR3 protein is CASSQRTGGGEAFF. DNA for the CDR3: TGCGCCAGCAGCCAAAGGACAGGGGGCGGCGAAGCTTTCTTT.

The chain couples TRBV19 to TRBJ2-5, with D possibly being TRBD2 (6 bases). Per the germline V gene, CDR1 is LNHDA and CDR2 is SQIVND (reference sequence). V was cut by 4 bases and J by 5 bases, with 11 bases left in between. The CDR3 loop spans 13 amino acids. The CDR3 DNA reads as TGTGCCAGTAGTACGACTGGGGGGGAGACCCAGTACTTC. Translated: CASSTTGGETQYF.

The DNA of the CDR3 is TGCGCCAGCAGTGCTGACACGGCCACAGGCAATGAGCAGTTCTTC. Encoded protein: CASSADTATGNEQFF. The chain combines TRBV10-1 with TRBJ2-1; TRBD1 is a possible D gene (5 bases). Germline V gene data show CDR1 as WNHNN and CDR2 as SYGVQD (reference sequence). The germline V and J ends were trimmed by 4 bases and 6 bases, with 16 bases remaining between them. CDR3 length: 15 residues.

The chain uses TRBV19 and TRBJ2-7; TRBD2 is a possible D gene (6 bases). V lost 4 bases, J lost 2 bases, and 12 bases lay in between. The CDR3 length is 14 residues. Germline CDR1 LNHDA, CDR2 SQIVND (reference sequence). As DNA, the CDR3 is TGTGCCAGTAGTAATCTAGGGGAGGCCTACGAGCAGTACTTC. As protein: CASSNLGEAYEQYF.

The J gene is TRBJ2-3, the V gene TRBV5-1; TRBD2 aligns across 9 bases. Germline-derived CDR1 and CDR2 are SGHRS and YFSETQ. This CDR3 is built from 16 residues. The ends lost 0 bases at V and 1 base at J; junction bases unmatched: 3. The CDR3 DNA follows: TGCGCCAGCAGCTTGGTTTCTAGCGGGGGCACAGATACGCAGTATTTT. Its protein is CASSLVSSGGTDTQYF.

The chain is built from TRBV2 and TRBJ2-3, with 8 bases that match TRBD2. The V gene's germline CDR1 is SNHLY and CDR2 FYNNEI. The CDR3 is made up of 13 amino acids. V lost 6 bases and J lost 4; bases outside the gene matches: 3. Here the CDR3 reads CASRTSAPDTQYF. In DNA, the CDR3 is TGTGCCAGCAGGACTAGCGCCCCAGATACGCAGTATTTT.

The CDR3 coding sequence is TGTGCCAGCAGTGAGTCATCAGCGGGAGGATCCAATGAGCAGTTCTTC. Its translation is CASSESSAGGSNEQFF. The gene calls are TRBV25-1 and TRBJ2-1, with 9 bases matching TRBD2. The CDR3 length is 16 residues. Looked up from germline, CDR1 is MGHDK and CDR2 is SYGVNS. V lost 3 bases and J lost 6; bases outside the gene matches: 9.

This clone has a handful of counts. This sequence joins TRBV14 and TRBJ2-6, with TRBD1 matching over 9 bases. V shed 4 bases, J shed 4 bases, and the junction held 11 bases outside the gene matches. CDR3 size: 18 residues. The germline V gene has CDR1 SGHDN and CDR2 FVKESK. The CDR3 DNA sequence: TGTGCCAGCAGCCGGATCCGGGACAGGGCCCTCGGGGCCAACGTCCTGACTTTC. Protein sequence: CASSRIRDRALGANVLTF.

This chain uses TRBV5-1 with TRBJ2-1; 7 nucleotides agree with TRBD2. The germline V gene encodes CDR1 SGHRS and CDR2 YFSETQ. V shed 0 bases and J 9 bases; nucleotides not matched to a gene: 24. The CDR3 contains 20 residues. In nucleotides, the CDR3 is TGCGCCAGCAGCTTGGGATCCGGGGCTGAAATGACTAGCAGGTGCGGTGAGCAGTTCTTC. Residues: CASSLGSGAEMTSRCGEQFF.

This clone came up a few times. The rearrangement uses TRBV28 and TRBJ2-7; 8 positions agree with TRBD1. Germline-derived CDR1 and CDR2 are MDHEN and SYDVKM. CDR3 size: 15 residues. With 5 bases clipped from V and 6 bases from J, the junction kept 12 bases outside the gene matches. CDR3 DNA: TGTGCCAGCAGTCCTTTGAACAGGGGGGCTCGCGAGCAGTACTTC. It is translated as CASSPLNRGAREQYF.

The genes are TRBV29-1 and TRBJ2-5, with no clear D. Looked up from germline, CDR1 is SQVTM and CDR2 is ANQGSEA. The CDR3 runs to 11 residues. V was trimmed by 7 bases and J by 4 bases, leaving 10 bases between them. Here the CDR3 DNA reads TGCAGCGCGGAGAATCTAGAGACCCAGTACTTC. Encoded protein: CSAENLETQYF.

This chain connects TRBV6-5 to TRBJ1-2; 7 bases align to TRBD1. CDR1 is MNHEY and CDR2 is SVGAGI in the germline V gene. J was trimmed by 4 bases and V by 5 bases; bases with no gene match: 7. The CDR3 is 14 residues long. The CDR3 DNA is TGTGCCAGCAGTCTCATACGGGACAGCTATGGCTACACCTTC. Encoded protein: CASSLIRDSYGYTF.

This clone was detected a few times. The rearrangement joins TRBV5-1 to TRBJ1-3; D perhaps matches TRBD1 (6 bases). This CDR3 has 14 amino acids. Germline CDR1 is SGHRS and CDR2 is YFSETQ. The V end lost 3 bases, the J end lost 4 bases, and 11 bases lay between the germline ends. This chain's CDR3 is CASSSDSSGNTIYF. The CDR3 nucleotides read TGCGCCAGCAGCTCGGACAGTTCCGGAAACACCATATATTTT.

This chain connects TRBV2 to TRBJ2-1; no firm D call. This CDR3 has 15 residues. V lost 0 bases to trimming and J lost 5 bases, with 11 bases between them. Germline V gives CDR1 SNHLY, CDR2 FYNNEI. The CDR3 nucleotides read TGTGCCAGCAGTGAAGCGGGTTGGGCAGACAATGAGCAGTTCTTC. Its protein is CASSEAGWADNEQFF. Using reference TRBV2 and TRBJ2-1 for the parts outside the CDR3, the full variable domain is EPEVTQTPSHQVTQMGQEVILRCVPISNHLYFYWYRQILGQKVEFLVSFYNNEISEKSEIFDDQFSVERPDGSNFTLKIRSTKLEDSAMYFCASSEAGWADNEQFFGPGTRLTVL.

The chain combines TRBV23-1 with TRBJ2-7; 8 bases align to TRBD1. TRBV23-1 has ORF status, its function being uncertain. Trimming took 6 bases from V and 4 from J; bases not matched to a gene: 2. This CDR3 region has 12 residues. In nucleotides, the CDR3 is TGCGCCAGCAGCCGGGACAGGTACGAGCAGTACTTC. Protein product: CASSRDRYEQYF.

This chain connects TRBV7-6 to TRBJ2-5; D uncertain. Per the germline V gene, CDR1 is SGHVS and CDR2 is FNYEAQ. The CDR3 length is 11 residues. V gave up 5 bases and J gave up 13 bases, with 14 bases separating them. The CDR3 here is CASSRGPPLYF. CDR3 DNA sequence: TGTGCCAGCAGCAGAGGCCCCCCACTGTACTTC.

This chain links TRBV29-1 with TRBJ2-3; maybe TRBD2 (5 bases). The V end lost 4 bases, the J end lost 10 bases, and 15 bases lay between the germline ends. Germline values: CDR1 SQVTM, CDR2 ANQGSEA. The CDR3 is 12 residues long. The CDR3, as DNA: TGCAGCGTTGTTTCCGGAAAGGAGGCGCAGTATTTT. Protein product: CSVVSGKEAQYF.

The chain combines TRBV9 with TRBJ2-1, with 10 bases fitting TRBD2. The CDR3 length is 17 residues. CDR1 and CDR2 (germline): SGDLS, YYNGEE. V trimming: 0 bases; J trimming: 2 bases; junction bases outside the gene matches: 5. CDR3 DNA sequence: TGTGCCAGCAGCGTAGAGATGGGGACTAGCGCCTACAATGAGCAGTTCTTC. Amino acid sequence: CASSVEMGTSAYNEQFF.

This chain connects TRBV12-5 to TRBJ2-5, with D possibly TRBD2 on 6 matching bases. Trimming shortened V by 2 bases and J by 3 bases, and 19 bases separated the two germline ends. The CDR3 extends over 17 amino acids. Germline CDR1 LGHNT, CDR2 FRNRAP. Written as DNA, the CDR3 is TGTGCTAGTGGTTTGTCAACGTGGCGGGAAACCAAAGAGACCCAGTACTTC. Protein product: CASGLSTWRETKETQYF.

The chain recombines TRBV5-1 with TRBJ1-5, with D maybe TRBD1 (5 bases). This CDR3 has 15 amino acids. Germline V CDR1 and CDR2: SGHRS, YFSETQ. Trimming pared 0 bases from V and 5 bases from J, leaving 12 bases between. This CDR3 is CASSLGQGGDQPQHF. The DNA of the CDR3 is TGCGCCAGCAGCTTGGGTCAGGGAGGGGATCAGCCCCAGCATTTT.

The chain joins TRBV9 to TRBJ1-1; 7 nucleotides line up with TRBD1. V lost 4 bases to trimming and J lost 5 bases; unmatched junction nucleotides: 5. The CDR3 runs to 13 residues. CDR1 SGDLS and CDR2 YYNGEE come from the germline V gene. In DNA, the CDR3 is TGTGCCAGCAGCATTCAGGGGGAGACTGAAGCTTTCTTT. Translating it yields CASSIQGETEAFF.

CDR3 sequence: CAWSDPAGGLTLANTGELFF. CDR3 coding DNA: TGTGCCTGGAGCGACCCCGCGGGAGGGTTAACTCTCGCGAACACCGGGGAGCTGTTTTTT. The chain employs TRBV30 and TRBJ2-2, with 9 bases matching TRBD2. CDR1 is GTSNPN and CDR2 is SVGIG in the germline V gene (reference sequence). This CDR3 contains 20 residues. The V and J ends lost 3 bases and 0 bases, in that order; junction bases with no gene match: 17.